Listed below are T cell receptor beta chains from one sample, sequenced in a study of OX40 agonist ivuxolimab in advanced cancers. TCRdb's table, derived via immunoSEQ multiplex PCR, lists solely in-frame clones and lacks some. The sample comprises over 80,000 clones, about 93% of which are singletons, and 0.95% to 1.3% rests with the top ten. Sequences were derived from CD4+ or CD8+ T cells sorted from blood, sampled in a trial of the OX40 agonist ivuxolimab. These receptors were obtained from an adult with an advanced solid tumor such as melanoma, head and neck, liver or kidney cancer. Each CDR3 is given with its conserved first and last residue. A D gene is named only where the DNA matches it firmly. Rows may omit the clone size; those that give it use once, few, many or a size class.

len	d_gene	v_gene	j_gene	abundance	CDR3aa	CDR3nt
14	TRBD1	TRBV10-3	TRBJ2-7	-	CAISERGQSYEQYF	TGTGCCATCAGTGAAAGGGGACAGTCCTACGAGCAGTACTTC
13	-	TRBV14	TRBJ2-2	-	CASSRDTTGELFF	TGTGCCAGCAGCCGGGACACTACCGGGGAGCTGTTTTTT
15	-	TRBV4-2	TRBJ1-1	-	CASSQETGLNTEAFF	TGTGCCAGCAGCCAAGAAACCGGGTTGAACACTGAAGCTTTCTTT
17	-	TRBV23-1	TRBJ2-1	once	CASSQPGTLDFYNEQFF	TGCGCCAGCAGTCAACCGGGGACTTTAGACTTCTACAATGAGCAGTTCTTC
16	TRBD1	TRBV30	TRBJ2-6	-	CAWRTGQTSGANVLTF	TGTGCCTGGAGGACAGGGCAGACCTCTGGGGCCAACGTCCTGACTTTC
13	-	TRBV27	TRBJ1-4	once	CASSLRRNEKLFF	TGTGCCAGCAGTTTACGGAGGAATGAAAAACTGTTTTTT
13	-	TRBV6-6	TRBJ1-2	-	CASSLQVDYGYTF	TGTGCCAGCAGTCTACAGGTGGACTATGGCTACACCTTC
12	TRBD1	TRBV29-1	TRBJ1-1	-	CSVRQGDTEAFF	TGCAGCGTACGTCAGGGGGACACTGAAGCTTTCTTT
15	TRBD2	TRBV19	TRBJ2-1	once	CASSNPSGRAYEQFF	TGTGCCAGTAGTAACCCTAGCGGGAGGGCCTATGAGCAGTTCTTC
15	-	TRBV28	TRBJ1-5	once	CARGPVGLSNQPQHF	TGTGCCAGGGGTCCCGTTGGTCTTAGCAATCAGCCCCAGCATTTT
15	-	TRBV4-2	TRBJ2-7	-	CASSQDSQGTYEQYF	TGTGCCAGCAGCCAAGATAGTCAGGGGACCTACGAGCAGTACTTC
16	TRBD2	TRBV5-4	TRBJ2-2	-	CASSFGLAGAGGELFF	TGTGCCAGCAGCTTTGGACTAGCGGGAGCGGGCGGGGAGCTGTTTTTT
16	-	TRBV5-1	TRBJ2-2	-	CASSLTASWGAGELFF	TGCGCCAGCAGCTTGACCGCGAGTTGGGGGGCCGGGGAGCTGTTTTTT
14	-	TRBV6-6	TRBJ2-1	-	CASSRGRADNEQFF	TGTGCCAGCTCTAGGGGGAGGGCCGACAATGAGCAGTTCTTC
16	TRBD1	TRBV18	TRBJ1-2	-	CASSLTGTGGDYGYTF	TGTGCCAGCTCACTAACCGGGACAGGGGGAGACTATGGCTACACCTTC
16	-	TRBV4-1	TRBJ1-4	-	CASSQDGTRTNEKLFF	TGCGCCAGCAGCCAAGATGGAACTCGAACTAATGAAAAACTGTTTTTT
14	TRBD2	TRBV2	TRBJ2-1	-	CASGRLAGYNEQFF	TGTGCCAGCGGTCGGCTAGCGGGCTACAATGAGCAGTTCTTC
17	TRBD2	TRBV28	TRBJ2-3	-	CASSPLGLAGTTDTQYF	TGTGCCAGCAGTCCACTTGGACTAGCGGGGACCACAGATACGCAGTATTTT
13	-	TRBV5-6	TRBJ2-7	-	CASSLIAGDEQYF	TGTGCCAGCAGCTTGATAGCCGGGGACGAGCAGTACTTC
19	TRBD1	TRBV28	TRBJ2-5	-	CASSLVRGQGALPKETQYF	TGTGCCAGCAGTCTGGTAAGGGGACAGGGGGCGCTCCCCAAAGAGACCCAGTACTTC
22	TRBD2	TRBV4-1	TRBJ2-7	-	CASSHPSAPTSGRAQYSYEQYF	TGCGCCAGCAGCCACCCCTCTGCCCCGACTAGCGGGAGGGCGCAATACTCCTACGAGCAGTACTTC
14	TRBD2	TRBV7-9	TRBJ2-7	-	CASSLSGSSHEQYF	TGTGCCAGCAGCTTAAGCGGGAGTTCTCACGAGCAGTACTTC
17	-	TRBV4-1	TRBJ2-2	-	CASSPGLAVTNTGELFF	TGCGCCAGCAGCCCAGGGTTAGCGGTTACGAACACCGGGGAGCTGTTTTTT
17	-	TRBV5-1	TRBJ2-1	few	CASSPPLFQGVYNEQFF	TGCGCCAGCAGCCCCCCCCTTTTTCAAGGGGTGTACAATGAGCAGTTCTTC
14	-	TRBV4-1	TRBJ2-5	-	CASSGNFAGETQYF	TGCGCCAGCAGCGGAAACTTCGCGGGAGAGACCCAGTACTTC
13	-	TRBV15	TRBJ2-5	-	CATSRDVRETQYF	TGTGCCACCAGCAGGGACGTCCGTGAGACCCAGTACTTC
14	TRBD2	TRBV6-1	TRBJ2-7	-	CATLNGGRANEQYF	TGTGCCACCCTGAACGGCGGGAGGGCCAATGAGCAGTACTTC
16	TRBD2	TRBV7-2	TRBJ2-2	-	CASRLSGRVTTGELFF	TGTGCCAGCAGACTTAGCGGGAGAGTGACTACCGGGGAGCTGTTTTTT
13	TRBD1	TRBV11-2	TRBJ1-4	-	CASSLGGGEKLFF	TGTGCCAGCAGCTTAGGAGGGGGCGAAAAACTGTTTTTT
13	-	TRBV19	TRBJ1-2	-	CASSGDGPYGYTF	TGTGCCAGTAGTGGGGACGGACCTTATGGCTACACCTTC
14	TRBD1	TRBV5-1	TRBJ2-7	-	CASSLGRGREEQYF	TGCGCCAGCAGCTTGGGAAGGGGGCGAGAAGAGCAGTACTTC
13	-	TRBV6-1	TRBJ2-4	-	CASTLYPEDIQYF	TGTGCCAGCACCCTGTACCCGGAGGACATTCAGTACTTC
12	-	TRBV28	TRBJ2-7	-	CASSVYRVSAYF	TGTGCCAGCAGTGTCTACAGGGTGTCGGCTTACTTC
14	-	TRBV11-2	TRBJ1-1	-	CASSLVPGGTEAFF	TGTGCCAGCAGCTTAGTCCCGGGGGGGACTGAAGCTTTCTTT
15	-	TRBV28	TRBJ1-2	-	CASTRYRSSNYGYTF	TGTGCCAGCACCCGCTACAGGTCCTCTAACTATGGCTACACCTTC
14	-	TRBV28	TRBJ1-4	-	CASNPGTDGEKLFF	TGTGCCAGCAACCCTGGGACCGACGGTGAAAAACTGTTTTTT
16	-	TRBV5-6	TRBJ2-5	-	CASSGPGWGSRETQYF	TGTGCCAGCAGCGGGCCCGGCTGGGGGTCTCGAGAGACCCAGTACTTC
16	-	TRBV11-3	TRBJ1-3	-	CASSGIGRSSGNTIYF	TGTGCCAGCTCGGGAATCGGACGGAGCTCTGGAAACACCATATATTTT